Below are 20 T cell receptor beta chains sequenced from a single sample in a study of shared clonotypes between healthy human individuals. Profiled with immunoSEQ multiplex PCR; TCRdb holds only in-frame clones, not every one. Of roughly 2.6 million clones in the sample, about 92% were seen once. Sequencing used naive CD4+ T cells sorted from blood. Stated subset: CD45RA+ positively selected. Every receptor here comes from a man younger than 30 in good health.

This clone appeared once. The rearrangement uses TRBV28 and TRBJ1-5; D remains ambiguous. The length of the CDR3 is 15 residues. Between the trimmed V and J ends, which lost 6 bases and 6 bases, there was a span of 18 bases. Germline CDR1 and CDR2: MDHEN and SYDVKM. CDR3 region: CASRSRAPGSQPQHF. The CDR3 bases are TGTGCCAGCAGAAGCCGGGCCCCTGGGAGTCAGCCCCAGCATTTT.

V and J are TRBV5-1 and TRBJ2-3; 8 positions match TRBD2. CDR1 is SGHRS, CDR2 YFSETQ, per germline. V shed 0 bases and J 10 bases; nucleotides not matched to a gene: 10. The CDR3 extends over 15 amino acids. This chain's CDR3 is CASSLEGAGGLAQYF. CDR3 DNA sequence: TGCGCCAGCAGCTTGGAGGGTGCGGGGGGCCTTGCGCAGTATTTT.

The V gene is TRBV5-1, the J gene TRBJ1-2, with D possibly being TRBD1 (5 bases). The V end lost 0 bases, the J end lost 2 bases, and 14 bases lay between the germline ends. Looked up from germline, CDR1 is SGHRS and CDR2 is YFSETQ. The CDR3 is 16 residues long. The CDR3 spells CASSLVPGGTNYGYTF. CDR3 in DNA: TGCGCCAGCAGCTTGGTGCCGGGGGGAACCAACTATGGCTACACCTTC.

The rearrangement links TRBV12-5 to TRBJ2-1; D is possibly TRBD2 (5 bases). CDR3 length: 13 residues. Germline V lookup: CDR1 LGHNT, CDR2 FRNRAP. Trimming pared 0 bases from V and 7 bases from J, leaving 7 bases between. The CDR3 DNA reads as TGTGCTAGTGGTTTGGTCGGCGGGAATGAGCAGTTCTTC. Its translation: CASGLVGGNEQFF.

This CDR3 reads CATRGRQGLPFSYEQYF. Here the CDR3 DNA reads TGTGCCACCAGAGGGAGACAGGGGCTTCCTTTTTCCTACGAGCAGTACTTC. This sequence joins TRBV21-1 and TRBJ2-7; the table's D call, TRBD1, was not checked against the DNA. TRBV21-1 is assigned pseudogene status. There are 17 residues in the CDR3.

The rearrangement joins TRBV7-3 to TRBJ2-1; no clear D gene. Between the trimmed V and J ends, which lost 1 base and 2 bases, there was a span of 3 bases. The germline V gene encodes CDR1 SGHTA and CDR2 FQGTGA. The CDR3 spans 13 residues. The DNA for the CDR3 is TGTGCCAGCAGCTTAATACCCTACAATGAGCAGTTCTTC. This translates into CASSLIPYNEQFF.

The rearrangement links TRBV2 to TRBJ2-5; D may be TRBD2 (5 bases). Germline V gene sequence: CDR1 SNHLY, CDR2 FYNNEI. The CDR3 runs 16 residues. Trimming pared 2 bases from V and 5 bases from J, leaving 18 bases between. The CDR3 DNA follows: TGTGCCAGCAGTGAATCGGCGGGTTGGGTTCCTGAGACCCAGTACTTC. This gives the protein CASSESAGWVPETQYF.

J is TRBJ1-1 and V is TRBV5-8, with D possibly matching TRBD1 (5 bases). V lost 2 bases, J lost 0 bases, and 11 bases lay in between. The CDR3 has 15 residues. Looked up from germline, CDR1 is SGHTS and CDR2 is YDEGEE. The CDR3 DNA reads as TGTGCCAGCAGCTTCCATTTGGGACTGAACACTGAAGCTTTCTTT. This encodes CASSFHLGLNTEAFF.

V gene TRBV19 combines with J gene TRBJ2-7, with 9 bases matching TRBD2. CDR3 length equals 14 residues. Germline trimming cut 6 bases from V and 0 bases from J; bases unmatched to any gene: 3. The germline gives CDR1 LNHDA, CDR2 SQIVND (reference sequence). This CDR3 is CASRRTSVSYEQYF. The DNA of the CDR3 is TGTGCCAGTAGAAGGACTAGCGTCTCCTACGAGCAGTACTTC.

The chain links TRBV19 to TRBJ2-5, with D possibly matching TRBD1 (6 bases). V shed 5 bases and J shed 4 bases, with 14 bases lying between them. Germline CDR1 and CDR2: LNHDA and SQIVND (reference sequence). The CDR3 loop spans 14 amino acids. The CDR3 DNA is TGTGCCAGTAGTTCAACAGGGCCGATAGAGACCCAGTACTTC. Its translation is CASSSTGPIETQYF.

The chain uses TRBV6-6 and TRBJ1-5; D unclear. CDR1 and CDR2 (germline): MNHNY, SVGAGI (reference sequence). Trimming took off 6 bases at V and 3 bases at J, with 9 bases between the two ends. The CDR3 has 13 amino acids. The chain's CDR3 is CASRPNLNQPQHF. The CDR3 region has the DNA TGTGCCAGCAGGCCGAATCTCAATCAGCCCCAGCATTTT.

About this clone itself: The sample carries other DNA sequences with the same CDR3. The chain links TRBV5-1 to TRBJ2-5; 9 bases align to TRBD2. The CDR3 covers 16 residues. The V segment lost 0 bases and the J segment 2 bases; nucleotides outside the gene matches: 5. The germline V gene has CDR1 SGHRS and CDR2 YFSETQ. CDR3 DNA: TGCGCCAGCAGCTTGGCCGTTGCGGGGGGGCAAGAGACCCAGTACTTC. This sequence encodes CASSLAVAGGQETQYF.

The chain has TRBV4-3 and TRBJ1-3, with no clear D. This CDR3 has 15 amino acids. The V and J ends lost 4 bases and 3 bases respectively, with 13 bases between them. Per the germline V gene, CDR1 is LGHNA and CDR2 is YSLEER. CDR3 sequence reads: CASSPNLAIGNTIYF. The CDR3 DNA is TGCGCCAGCAGCCCAAATTTGGCAATTGGAAACACCATATATTTT.

The rearrangement uses TRBV11-2 and TRBJ2-7, with 8 bases that match TRBD2. CDR1 is SGHAT and CDR2 is FQNNGV in the germline V gene. CDR3 size: 16 residues. With 1 base clipped from V and 5 bases from J, the junction kept 10 bases outside the gene matches. CDR3 nucleotides: TGTGCCAGCAGCTTAGTATCCAGCGGGAGTCCCCACGAGCAGTACTTC. This gives the protein CASSLVSSGSPHEQYF. The full variable domain, rest sourced from reference TRBV11-2 and TRBJ2-7, is EAGVAQSPRYKIIEKRQSVAFWCNPISGHATLYWYQQILGQGPKLLIQFQNNGVVDDSQLPKDRFSAERLKGVDSTLKIQPAKLEDSAVYLCASSLVSSGSPHEQYFGPGTRLTVT.

The CDR3 DNA follows: TGCGCCAGCAGCCCTAGACACTCGTCCTACGAGCAGTACTTC. It translates to CASSPRHSSYEQYF. The chain employs TRBV23-1 and TRBJ2-7; D not certain. TRBV23-1 is an ORF for which the function is uncertain. Between the trimmed V and J ends, which lost 6 bases and 1 base, there was a span of 13 bases. The CDR3 length is 14 residues.

In this sample, this clone turned up once. The CDR3 DNA reads as TGTGCCTGGACCCTCCTCGAAGGAGATGGCTACACCTTC. Translating gives CAWTLLEGDGYTF. V gene TRBV30 combines with J gene TRBJ1-2; no firm D call. V was cut by 4 bases and J by 6 bases, with 15 bases left in between. This CDR3 contains 13 residues. Germline CDR1 is GTSNPN and CDR2 is SVGIG (reference sequence).

This chain connects TRBV7-2 to TRBJ2-3; TRBD2 aligns across 8 bases. V gave up 2 bases and J gave up 0 bases; unmatched junction bases: 7. The germline gives CDR1 SGHTA, CDR2 FQGNSA. This CDR3 is 17 amino acids long. Here the CDR3 DNA reads TGTGCCAGCAGCTTACTCAAACTAGCGGAAAGCACAGATACGCAGTATTTT. Protein product: CASSLLKLAESTDTQYF. Full variable domain (rest looked up from reference TRBV7-2 and TRBJ2-3): GAGVSQSPSNKVTEKGKDVELRCDPISGHTALYWYRQSLGQGLEFLIYFQGNSAPDKSGLPSDRFSAERTGGSVSTLTIQRTQQEDSAVYLCASSLLKLAESTDTQYFGPGTRLTVL.

The chain joins TRBV4-2 to TRBJ2-1; 9 nucleotides line up with TRBD2. This CDR3 spans 17 amino acids. In germline, CDR1 is LGHNA, CDR2 YNFKEQ. With V trimmed by 0 bases and J by 2 bases, 5 bases remained unmatched. CDR3 bases: TGTGCCAGCAGCCAAGAAGGGCTAGCGGGGACCTACAATGAGCAGTTCTTC. This sequence encodes CASSQEGLAGTYNEQFF.

The chain uses TRBV18 and TRBJ2-4; D uncertain. Between the trimmed V and J ends, which lost 3 bases and 0 bases, there was a span of 9 bases. There are 15 residues in the CDR3. The germline gives CDR1 KGHSH, CDR2 LQKENI. The CDR3 DNA is TGTGCCAGCTCACCCCCTCAGCTAGCCAAAAACATTCAGTACTTC. Protein sequence: CASSPPQLAKNIQYF. The full variable domain, its missing parts supplied by reference TRBV18 and TRBJ2-4, is NAGVMQNPRHLVRRRGQEARLRCSPMKGHSHVYWYRQLPEEGLKFMVYLQKENIIDESGMPKERFSAEFPKEGPSILRIQQVVRGDSAAYFCASSPPQLAKNIQYFGAGTRLSVL.

The V gene is TRBV4-1, the J gene TRBJ2-2; either TRBD1 or TRBD2 may fit D (5 bases each). The CDR3 loop spans 13 amino acids. Trimming removed 3 bases from V and 6 bases from J, with 8 bases in between. Germline loops: CDR1 MGHRA, CDR2 YSYEKL. The CDR3, as DNA: TGCGCCAGCAGCCATCCGGGGCCCGGGGAGCTGTTTTTT. It codes for CASSHPGPGELFF.